The rows below give T cell receptor beta chains drawn from one sample of a study of Tregs in tolerant kidney transplant recipients. The method was immunoSEQ multiplex PCR; TCRdb's version includes in-frame clones alone and lacks a portion of them. The table has 90,000 or so clones, about 92% seen once. Sequencing input: CD8+ T cells from blood. The receptors stem from a human donor in good health. CDR3s include the opening cysteine and the closing phenylalanine or tryptophan. Each record gives: V gene, D gene, J gene, clone size, CDR3 DNA, CDR3 protein. A D gene is named only where the DNA matches it firmly. Part of the rows lack a size; the others show once, few, many or a class for expanded clones.

v_call: TRBV13; d_call: -; j_call: TRBJ2-7; clone_size: once; cdr3_nt: TGTGCCAGCAGCGCGCCTGTTGGGGGGTACGAGCAGTACTTC; cdr3_aa: CASSAPVGGYEQYF
v_call: TRBV7-3; d_call: -; j_call: TRBJ2-5; clone_size: -; cdr3_nt: TGTGCCAGCAGCTTAACTGGGGGCCAAGAGACCCAGTACTTC; cdr3_aa: CASSLTGGQETQYF
v_call: TRBV6-1; d_call: -; j_call: TRBJ1-3; clone_size: -; cdr3_nt: TGTGCCAGCAGCCTCGGGTCTGGAAACACCATATATTTT; cdr3_aa: CASSLGSGNTIYF
v_call: TRBV2; d_call: -; j_call: TRBJ2-1; clone_size: once; cdr3_nt: TGTGCCAGCAGCTCAGGCTACGGGGGGCTCAATGAGCAGTTCTTC; cdr3_aa: CASSSGYGGLNEQFF
v_call: TRBV4-1; d_call: TRBD1; j_call: TRBJ1-4; clone_size: -; cdr3_nt: TGCGCCAGCAGCCTCCGTCACAGGGGGGTTGAAAAACTGTTTTTT; cdr3_aa: CASSLRHRGVEKLFF
v_call: TRBV7-9; d_call: -; j_call: TRBJ1-2; clone_size: -; cdr3_nt: TGTGCCAGCAGCTTAGATTCTGGCTACACCTTC; cdr3_aa: CASSLDSGYTF
v_call: TRBV19; d_call: -; j_call: TRBJ1-1; clone_size: -; cdr3_nt: TGTGCCAGTAGAACAGGGAACACTGAAGCTTTCTTT; cdr3_aa: CASRTGNTEAFF
v_call: TRBV4-1; d_call: -; j_call: TRBJ2-2; clone_size: -; cdr3_nt: TGCGCCAGCCGCTCCATTGGGAACACCGGGGAGCTGTTTTTT; cdr3_aa: CASRSIGNTGELFF
v_call: TRBV6-1; d_call: -; j_call: TRBJ2-1; clone_size: -; cdr3_nt: TGTGCCAGCAGTGAAGTAGCCCAGGGCTACAATGAGCAGTTCTTC; cdr3_aa: CASSEVAQGYNEQFF
v_call: TRBV19; d_call: -; j_call: TRBJ1-1; clone_size: -; cdr3_nt: TGTGCCAGTACCGATGACGGGGGCCTCGCCTCTGAAGCTTTCTTT; cdr3_aa: CASTDDGGLASEAFF
v_call: TRBV18; d_call: -; j_call: TRBJ2-2; clone_size: once; cdr3_nt: TGTGCCAGCGGATGGGCCGCCGGAAACGGGGAGCTGTTTTTT; cdr3_aa: CASGWAAGNGELFF
v_call: TRBV12-5; d_call: TRBD2; j_call: TRBJ2-7; clone_size: -; cdr3_nt: TGTGCTAGTGGTTTGAACCTAGCGGGGGAACCGTACGAGCAGTACTTC; cdr3_aa: CASGLNLAGEPYEQYF
v_call: TRBV9; d_call: -; j_call: TRBJ2-5; clone_size: -; cdr3_nt: TGTGCCAGCAGCGTAGGCTCTGAAGAGACCCAGTACTTC; cdr3_aa: CASSVGSEETQYF
v_call: TRBV11-3; d_call: -; j_call: TRBJ2-3; clone_size: -; cdr3_nt: TGTGCCAGCAGCTTAACCCTCGGAGGGGGAGGGTTGACAGATACGCAGTATTTT; cdr3_aa: CASSLTLGGGGLTDTQYF
v_call: TRBV7-9; d_call: -; j_call: TRBJ2-7; clone_size: -; cdr3_nt: TGTGCCAGCAGCTTAGTCTCCCCAGCCGACCCTTCCTACGAGCAGTACTTC; cdr3_aa: CASSLVSPADPSYEQYF
v_call: TRBV6-4; d_call: TRBD1; j_call: TRBJ1-1; clone_size: -; cdr3_nt: TGTGCCAGCAGTGACTCTGGAACAGGGGCAAGGAACACTGAAGCTTTCTTT; cdr3_aa: CASSDSGTGARNTEAFF
v_call: TRBV19; d_call: -; j_call: TRBJ1-4; clone_size: -; cdr3_nt: TGTGCCAGTAGTATGTTTGAAAAACTGTTTTTT; cdr3_aa: CASSMFEKLFF
v_call: TRBV5-1; d_call: TRBD2; j_call: TRBJ2-7; clone_size: -; cdr3_nt: TGCGCCAGCAGGTCAAGCGGGGGTGGTACCTACGAGCAGTACTTC; cdr3_aa: CASRSSGGGTYEQYF
v_call: TRBV6-1; d_call: -; j_call: TRBJ1-1; clone_size: -; cdr3_nt: TGTGCCAGCAGGGGCACTGAAGCTTTCTTT; cdr3_aa: CASRGTEAFF
v_call: TRBV6-6; d_call: -; j_call: TRBJ1-4; clone_size: once; cdr3_nt: TGTGCCAGCAGTTACTCGAGTCGCGATGAACTGTTTTTT; cdr3_aa: CASSYSSRDELFF
v_call: TRBV2; d_call: -; j_call: TRBJ2-7; clone_size: -; cdr3_nt: TGTGCCAGCAGTGGTAGACGTTACGAGCAGTACTTC; cdr3_aa: CASSGRRYEQYF
v_call: TRBV11-3; d_call: TRBD1; j_call: TRBJ2-1; clone_size: -; cdr3_nt: TGTGCCAGCAGCCTCGGGACAGGGGGTCCGTCCTACAATGAGCAGTTCTTC; cdr3_aa: CASSLGTGGPSYNEQFF
v_call: TRBV5-5; d_call: -; j_call: TRBJ1-2; clone_size: -; cdr3_nt: TGTGCCAGCGGCGGTCTTAACTATGGCTACACCTTC; cdr3_aa: CASGGLNYGYTF
v_call: TRBV27; d_call: -; j_call: TRBJ2-7; clone_size: -; cdr3_nt: TGTGCCAGCAGTCTCCGACATCTCCCCTACGAGCAGTACTTC; cdr3_aa: CASSLRHLPYEQYF
v_call: TRBV6-4; d_call: -; j_call: TRBJ2-1; clone_size: once; cdr3_nt: TGTGCCAGCAGGACTACCCCTGAAAGGGATGAGCAGTTCTTC; cdr3_aa: CASRTTPERDEQFF